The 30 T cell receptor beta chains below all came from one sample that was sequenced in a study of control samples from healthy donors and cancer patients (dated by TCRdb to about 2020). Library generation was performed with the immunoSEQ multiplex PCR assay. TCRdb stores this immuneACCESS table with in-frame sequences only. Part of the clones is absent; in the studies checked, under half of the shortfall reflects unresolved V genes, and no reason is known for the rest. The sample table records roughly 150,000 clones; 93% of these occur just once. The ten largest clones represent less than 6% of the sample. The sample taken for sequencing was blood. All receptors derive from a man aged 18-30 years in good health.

DNA of the CDR3: TGTGCCAGCAGCGGTCCCCTGGGAGCCTATGGCTACACCTTC. It yields the protein CASSGPLGAYGYTF. This chain connects TRBV7-9 to TRBJ1-2; D uncertain. Germline V gives CDR1 SEHNR, CDR2 FQNEAQ (reference sequence). The CDR3 consists of 14 residues. The ends were cut back, 5 bases at V and 4 bases at J, with 14 bases in the middle.

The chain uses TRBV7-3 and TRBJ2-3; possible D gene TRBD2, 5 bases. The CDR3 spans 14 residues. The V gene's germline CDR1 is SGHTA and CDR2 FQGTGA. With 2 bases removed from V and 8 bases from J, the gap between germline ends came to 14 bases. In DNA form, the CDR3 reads TGTGCCAGCAGCTTAGAAGAGGGAAAGGGTACGCAGTATTTT. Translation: CASSLEEGKGTQYF.

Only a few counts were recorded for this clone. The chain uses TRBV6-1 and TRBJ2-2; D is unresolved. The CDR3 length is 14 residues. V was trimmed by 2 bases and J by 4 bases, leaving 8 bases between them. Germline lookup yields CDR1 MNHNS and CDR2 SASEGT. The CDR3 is CASSEIWITGELFF. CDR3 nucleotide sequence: TGTGCCAGCAGTGAAATCTGGATCACCGGGGAGCTGTTTTTT.

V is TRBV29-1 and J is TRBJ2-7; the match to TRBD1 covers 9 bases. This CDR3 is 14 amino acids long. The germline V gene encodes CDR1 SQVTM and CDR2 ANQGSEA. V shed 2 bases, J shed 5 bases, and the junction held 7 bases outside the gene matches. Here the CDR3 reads CSVETGQGVNEQYF. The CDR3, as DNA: TGCAGCGTTGAAACGGGACAGGGAGTTAACGAGCAGTACTTC.

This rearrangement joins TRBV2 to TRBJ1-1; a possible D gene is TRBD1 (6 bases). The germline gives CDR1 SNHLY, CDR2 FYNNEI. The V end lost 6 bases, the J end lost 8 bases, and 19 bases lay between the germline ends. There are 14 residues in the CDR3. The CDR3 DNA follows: TGTGCCAGCAGCGGAGGGGGGGGAGTAACGGAAGCTTTCTTT. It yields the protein CASSGGGGVTEAFF.

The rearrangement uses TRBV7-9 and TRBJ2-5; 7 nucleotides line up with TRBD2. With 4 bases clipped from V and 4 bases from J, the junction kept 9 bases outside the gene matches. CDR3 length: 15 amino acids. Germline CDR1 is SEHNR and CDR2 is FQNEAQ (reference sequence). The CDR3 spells CASSYPAGAGETQYF. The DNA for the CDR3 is TGTGCCAGCAGCTATCCCGCGGGAGCGGGAGAGACCCAGTACTTC.

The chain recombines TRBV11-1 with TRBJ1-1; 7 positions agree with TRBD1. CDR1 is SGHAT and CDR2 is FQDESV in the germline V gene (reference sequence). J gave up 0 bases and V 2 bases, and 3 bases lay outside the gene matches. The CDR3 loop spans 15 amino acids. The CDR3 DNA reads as TGTGCCAGCAGCTTATCCAGGGGGGTGAACACTGAAGCTTTCTTT. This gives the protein CASSLSRGVNTEAFF. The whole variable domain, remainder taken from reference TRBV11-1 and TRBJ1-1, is EAEVAQSPRYKITEKSQAVAFWCDPISGHATLYWYRQILGQGPELLVQFQDESVVDDSQLPKDRFSAERLKGVDSTLKIQPAELGDSAMYLCASSLSRGVNTEAFFGQGTRLTVV.

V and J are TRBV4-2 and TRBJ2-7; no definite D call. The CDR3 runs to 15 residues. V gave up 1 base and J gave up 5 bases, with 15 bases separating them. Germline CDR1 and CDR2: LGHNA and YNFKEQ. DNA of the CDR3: TGTGCCAGCAGCCAAGGTGAAGGGCTGAGTAACGAGCAGTACTTC. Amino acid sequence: CASSQGEGLSNEQYF.

CDR3 nucleotide sequence: TGTGCCAGCTCACCAGCGGCAGGGTACGCAACTAATGAAAAACTGTTTTTT. Amino acid sequence: CASSPAAGYATNEKLFF. V gene TRBV18 combines with J gene TRBJ1-4; maybe TRBD1 (5 bases). V lost 2 bases and J lost 0, with 13 bases in between. The CDR3 runs to 17 residues. Germline V gene lookup returns CDR1 KGHSH and CDR2 LQKENI.

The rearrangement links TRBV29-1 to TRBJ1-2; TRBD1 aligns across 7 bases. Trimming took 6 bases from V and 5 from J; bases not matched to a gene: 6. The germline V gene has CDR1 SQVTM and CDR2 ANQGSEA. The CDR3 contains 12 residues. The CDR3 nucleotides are TGCAGCGTAGAAAGGGGGCTATATGGCTACACCTTC. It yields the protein CSVERGLYGYTF.

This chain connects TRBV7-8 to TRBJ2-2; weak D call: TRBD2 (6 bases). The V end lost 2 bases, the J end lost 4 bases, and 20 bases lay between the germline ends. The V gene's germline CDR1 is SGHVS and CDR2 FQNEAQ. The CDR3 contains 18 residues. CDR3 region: CASSLKSGGARSTGELFF. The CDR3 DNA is TGTGCCAGCAGCTTAAAGAGTGGCGGGGCCCGCAGCACCGGGGAGCTGTTTTTT.

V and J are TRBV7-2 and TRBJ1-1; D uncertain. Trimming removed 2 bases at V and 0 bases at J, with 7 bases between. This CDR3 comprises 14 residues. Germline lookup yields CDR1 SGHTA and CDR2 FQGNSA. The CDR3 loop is CASSLQPMNTEAFF. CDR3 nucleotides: TGTGCCAGCAGCTTACAGCCCATGAACACTGAAGCTTTCTTT.

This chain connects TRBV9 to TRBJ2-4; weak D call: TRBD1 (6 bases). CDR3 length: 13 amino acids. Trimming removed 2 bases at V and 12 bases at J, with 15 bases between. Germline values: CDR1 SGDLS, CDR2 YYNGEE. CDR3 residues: CASSVGDTPNQYF. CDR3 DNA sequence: TGTGCCAGCAGCGTCGGGGACACACCCAATCAGTACTTC.

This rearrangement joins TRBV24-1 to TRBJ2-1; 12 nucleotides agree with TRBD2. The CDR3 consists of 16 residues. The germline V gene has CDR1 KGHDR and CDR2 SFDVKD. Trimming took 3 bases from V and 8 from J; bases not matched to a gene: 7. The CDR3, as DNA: TGTGCCACCAGTGATGAAACTAGCGGGAGGATCGATGAGCAGTTCTTC. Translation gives CATSDETSGRIDEQFF.

Written as DNA, the CDR3 is TGTGCCAGCAGTCCCCGCATCCGGAATGGCAACACCATATATTTT. Translating gives CASSPRIRNGNTIYF. The chain links TRBV6-5 to TRBJ1-3; D remains unclear. The V end was cut by 5 bases, the J end by 7 bases, with 18 bases between. Germline V lookup: CDR1 MNHEY, CDR2 SVGAGI. The CDR3 consists of 15 residues.

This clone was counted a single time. The CDR3 sequence is CASSQDGGGGYEQYF. In DNA, the CDR3 is TGTGCCAGCAGCCAAGATGGGGGGGGAGGCTACGAGCAGTACTTC. The chain recombines TRBV4-2 with TRBJ2-7, with 7 bases lining up with TRBD2. V shed 0 bases, J shed 3 bases, and the junction held 5 bases outside the gene matches. This CDR3 has 15 residues. Germline V gene sequence: CDR1 LGHNA, CDR2 YNFKEQ.

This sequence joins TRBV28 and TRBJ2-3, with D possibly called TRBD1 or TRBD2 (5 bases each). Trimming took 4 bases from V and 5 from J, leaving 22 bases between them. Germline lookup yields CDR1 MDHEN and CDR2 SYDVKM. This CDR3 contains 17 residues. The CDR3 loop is CASSSPQERPKGDTQYF. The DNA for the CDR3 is TGTGCCAGCAGTTCACCACAGGAGCGGCCGAAGGGAGATACGCAGTATTTT.

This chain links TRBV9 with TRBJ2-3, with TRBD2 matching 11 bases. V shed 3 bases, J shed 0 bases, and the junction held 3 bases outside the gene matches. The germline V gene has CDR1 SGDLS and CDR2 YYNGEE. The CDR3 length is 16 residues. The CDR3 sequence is CASSAGLAASTDTQYF. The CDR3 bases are TGTGCCAGCAGCGCGGGACTAGCGGCTAGCACAGATACGCAGTATTTT.

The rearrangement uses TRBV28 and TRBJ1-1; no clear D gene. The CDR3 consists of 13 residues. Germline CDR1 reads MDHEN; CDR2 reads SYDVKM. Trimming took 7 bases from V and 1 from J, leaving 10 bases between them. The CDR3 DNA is TGTGCCAGCACCGCCTTGAGGAACACTGAAGCTTTCTTT. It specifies CASTALRNTEAFF.

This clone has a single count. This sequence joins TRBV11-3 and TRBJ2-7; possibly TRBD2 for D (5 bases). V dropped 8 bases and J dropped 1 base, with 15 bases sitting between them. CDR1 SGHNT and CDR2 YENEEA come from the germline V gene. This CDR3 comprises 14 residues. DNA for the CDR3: TGTGCCAGCCGCTCTCGGGGTAGGTCCTACGAGCAGTACTTC. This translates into CASRSRGRSYEQYF.

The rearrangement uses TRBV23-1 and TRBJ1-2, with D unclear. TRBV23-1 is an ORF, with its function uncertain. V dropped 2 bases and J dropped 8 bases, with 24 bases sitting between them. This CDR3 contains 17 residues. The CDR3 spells CASSQPLPPSPTWGYTF. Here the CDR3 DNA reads TGCGCCAGCAGTCAACCATTACCCCCCTCCCCGACTTGGGGCTACACCTTC.

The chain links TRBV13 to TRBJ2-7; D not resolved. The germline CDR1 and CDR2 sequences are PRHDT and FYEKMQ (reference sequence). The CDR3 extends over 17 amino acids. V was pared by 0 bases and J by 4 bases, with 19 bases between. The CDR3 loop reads CASSLGLRLAMKYEQYF. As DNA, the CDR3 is TGTGCCAGCAGCTTAGGATTACGGCTGGCTATGAAATACGAGCAGTACTTC.

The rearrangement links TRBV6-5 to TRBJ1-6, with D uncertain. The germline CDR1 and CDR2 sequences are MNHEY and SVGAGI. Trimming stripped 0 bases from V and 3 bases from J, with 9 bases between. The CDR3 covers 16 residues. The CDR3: CASSYSSGRYNSPLHF. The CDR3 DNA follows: TGTGCCAGCAGTTACTCGTCCGGGCGCTATAATTCACCCCTCCACTTT.

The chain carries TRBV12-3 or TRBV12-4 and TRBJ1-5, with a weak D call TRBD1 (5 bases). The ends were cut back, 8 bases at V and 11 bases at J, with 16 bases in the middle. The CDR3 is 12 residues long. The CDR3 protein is CASGGKVSSQHF. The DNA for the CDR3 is TGTGCCAGCGGGGGTAAAGTGTCGTCCCAGCATTTT.

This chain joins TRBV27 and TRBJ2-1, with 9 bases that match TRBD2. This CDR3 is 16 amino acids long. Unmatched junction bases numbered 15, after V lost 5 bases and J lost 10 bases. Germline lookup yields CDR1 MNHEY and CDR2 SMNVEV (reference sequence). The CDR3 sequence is CASSIDIAGVSVEQFF. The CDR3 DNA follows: TGTGCCAGCAGTATCGACATAGCGGGAGTTTCGGTAGAGCAGTTCTTC.

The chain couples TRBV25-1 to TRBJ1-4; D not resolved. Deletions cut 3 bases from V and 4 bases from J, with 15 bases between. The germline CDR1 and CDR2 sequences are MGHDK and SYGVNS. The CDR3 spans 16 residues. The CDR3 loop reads CASSDRILPLNEKLFF. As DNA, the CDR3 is TGTGCCAGCAGTGATAGAATATTACCGCTTAATGAAAAACTGTTTTTT.

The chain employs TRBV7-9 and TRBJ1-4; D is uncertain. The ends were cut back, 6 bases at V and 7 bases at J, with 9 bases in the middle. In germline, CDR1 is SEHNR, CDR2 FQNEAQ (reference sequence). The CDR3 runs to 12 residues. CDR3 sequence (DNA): TGTGCCAGCAGGAAGGATAGTGAAAAACTGTTTTTT. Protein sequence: CASRKDSEKLFF.

DNA of the CDR3: TGTGCCAGCAGTGAAATGGGGTTTAGCTCCTATAATTCACCCCTCCACTTT. Its translation is CASSEMGFSSYNSPLHF. The chain couples TRBV6-1 to TRBJ1-6; D not certain. In germline, CDR1 is MNHNS, CDR2 SASEGT. This CDR3 is built from 17 residues. V was trimmed by 2 bases and J by 0 bases, leaving 11 bases between them.

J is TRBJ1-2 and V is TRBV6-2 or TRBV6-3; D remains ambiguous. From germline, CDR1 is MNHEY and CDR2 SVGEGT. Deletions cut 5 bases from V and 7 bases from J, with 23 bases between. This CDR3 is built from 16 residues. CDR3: CASSPGGRLQSGGYTF. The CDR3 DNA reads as TGTGCCAGCAGTCCGGGTGGGAGGCTACAGTCCGGTGGCTACACCTTC.

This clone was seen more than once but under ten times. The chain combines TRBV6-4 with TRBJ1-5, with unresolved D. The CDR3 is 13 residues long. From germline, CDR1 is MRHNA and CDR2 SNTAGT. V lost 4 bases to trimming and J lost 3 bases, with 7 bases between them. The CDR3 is CASSATDNQPQHF. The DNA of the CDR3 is TGTGCCAGCAGTGCGACCGACAATCAGCCCCAGCATTTT.